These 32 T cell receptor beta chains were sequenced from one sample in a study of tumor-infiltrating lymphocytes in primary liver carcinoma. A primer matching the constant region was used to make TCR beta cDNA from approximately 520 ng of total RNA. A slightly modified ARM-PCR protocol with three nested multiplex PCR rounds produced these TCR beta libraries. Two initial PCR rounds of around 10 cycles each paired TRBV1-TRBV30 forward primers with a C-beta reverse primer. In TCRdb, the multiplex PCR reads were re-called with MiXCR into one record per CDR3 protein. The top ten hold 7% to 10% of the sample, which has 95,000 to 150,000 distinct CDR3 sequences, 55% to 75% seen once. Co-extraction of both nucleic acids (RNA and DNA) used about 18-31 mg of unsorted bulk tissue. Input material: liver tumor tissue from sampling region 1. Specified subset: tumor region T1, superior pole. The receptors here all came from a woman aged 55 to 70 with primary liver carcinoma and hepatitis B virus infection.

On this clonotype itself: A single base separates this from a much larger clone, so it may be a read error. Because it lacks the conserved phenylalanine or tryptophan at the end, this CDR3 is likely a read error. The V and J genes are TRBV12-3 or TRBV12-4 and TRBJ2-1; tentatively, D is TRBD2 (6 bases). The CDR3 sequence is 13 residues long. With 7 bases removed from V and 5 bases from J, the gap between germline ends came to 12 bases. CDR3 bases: TGTGCCAGCAATGAACTAGCCGACAATGAGCAGTTCTTA. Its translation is CASNELADNEQFL.

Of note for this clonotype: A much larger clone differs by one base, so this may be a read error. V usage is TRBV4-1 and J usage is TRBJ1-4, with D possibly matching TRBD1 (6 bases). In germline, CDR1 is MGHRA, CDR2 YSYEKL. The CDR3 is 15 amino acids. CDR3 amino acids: CASSPDRIKNEKLVF. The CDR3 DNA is TGCGCCAGCAGCCCCGACAGGATAAAGAATGAAAAACTGGTTTTT.

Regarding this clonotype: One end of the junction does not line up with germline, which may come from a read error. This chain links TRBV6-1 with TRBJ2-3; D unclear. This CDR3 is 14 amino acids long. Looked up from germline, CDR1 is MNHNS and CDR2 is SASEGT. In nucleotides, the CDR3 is TGTGCCAGCAATGGAAGTCGGTCCACAGATACACAGTATTTT. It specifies CASNGSRSTDTQYF.

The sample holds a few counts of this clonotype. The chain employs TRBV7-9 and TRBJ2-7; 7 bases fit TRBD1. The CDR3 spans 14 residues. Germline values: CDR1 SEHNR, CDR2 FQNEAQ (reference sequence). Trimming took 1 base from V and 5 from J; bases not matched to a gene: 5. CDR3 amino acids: CASSLEGTAHEQYF. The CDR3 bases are TGTGCCAGCAGCTTAGAAGGGACAGCTCACGAGCAGTACTTC.

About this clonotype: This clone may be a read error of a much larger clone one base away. The CDR3 loop is CASSELAGSYNEQLF. For the CDR3, the DNA is TGTGCCAGCAGTGAACTAGCGGGCTCCTACAATGAGCAGCTCTTC. The genes are TRBV6-1 and TRBJ2-1; 8 positions match TRBD2. Germline CDR1 is MNHNS and CDR2 is SASEGT. CDR3 length: 15 residues.

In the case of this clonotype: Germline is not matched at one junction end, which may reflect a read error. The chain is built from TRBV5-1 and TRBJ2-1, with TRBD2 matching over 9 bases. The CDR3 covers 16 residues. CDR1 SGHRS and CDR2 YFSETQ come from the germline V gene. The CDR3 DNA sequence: TGCGCCAGCAGCTTGTTAGCGGGAGCGAGCTACAATGAGCAGCTCTTC. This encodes CASSLLAGASYNEQLF.

CDR3 residues: CASSFSGAYNEQFF. CDR3 nucleotide sequence: TGTGCCAGCAGCTTCAGCGGGGCCTACAATGAGCAGTTCTTC. The chain links TRBV7-3 to TRBJ2-1, with 7 bases lining up with TRBD2. This CDR3 contains 14 residues. CDR1 SGHTA and CDR2 FQGTGA come from the germline V gene. J lost 2 bases, V lost 3 bases, and 1 base had no gene match.

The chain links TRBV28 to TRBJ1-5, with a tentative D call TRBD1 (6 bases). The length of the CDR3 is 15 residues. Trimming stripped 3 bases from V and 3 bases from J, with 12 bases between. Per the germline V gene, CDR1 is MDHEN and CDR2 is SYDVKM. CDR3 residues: CASSFGGGLNQPQHF. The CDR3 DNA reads TGTGCCAGCAGTTTTGGGGGGGGCCTCAATCAGCCCCAGCATTTT.

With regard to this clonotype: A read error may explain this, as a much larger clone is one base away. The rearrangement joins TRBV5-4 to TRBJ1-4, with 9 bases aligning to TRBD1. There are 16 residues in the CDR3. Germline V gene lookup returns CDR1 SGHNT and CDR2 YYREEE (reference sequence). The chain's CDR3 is CASSRGQGTGNEKPFF. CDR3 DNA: TGTGCCAGCAGCCGGGGACAGGGCACTGGTAATGAAAAACCGTTTTTT.

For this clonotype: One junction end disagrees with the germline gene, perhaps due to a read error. The CDR3 bases are TGTGCCAGGAGCTTAGAGGGGGCGCGGAATGAGCAGTCCTTC. Translation gives CARSLEGARNEQSF. The chain couples TRBV11-3 to TRBJ2-1; TRBD1 agrees at 7 bases. The CDR3 covers 14 residues. Germline CDR1 SGHNT, CDR2 YENEEA.

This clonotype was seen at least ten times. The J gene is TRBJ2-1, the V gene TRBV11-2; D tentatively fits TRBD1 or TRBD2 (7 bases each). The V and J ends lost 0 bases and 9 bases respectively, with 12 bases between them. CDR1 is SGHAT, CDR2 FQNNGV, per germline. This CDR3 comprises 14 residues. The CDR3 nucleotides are TGTGCCAGCAGCTTAGATCCCAGGGGGGGTGAGCAGTTCTTC. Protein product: CASSLDPRGGEQFF.

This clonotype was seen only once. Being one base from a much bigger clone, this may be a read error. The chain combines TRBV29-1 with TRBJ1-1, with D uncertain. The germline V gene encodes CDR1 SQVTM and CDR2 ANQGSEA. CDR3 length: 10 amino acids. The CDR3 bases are TGCAACGCCGCCATAGATGAAGCTTTCTTT. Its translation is CNAAIDEAFF.

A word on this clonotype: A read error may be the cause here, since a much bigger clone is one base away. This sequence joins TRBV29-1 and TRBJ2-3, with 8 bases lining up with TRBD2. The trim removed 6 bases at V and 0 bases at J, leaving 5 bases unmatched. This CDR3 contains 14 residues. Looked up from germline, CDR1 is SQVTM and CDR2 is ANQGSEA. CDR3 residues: CSVAGTSSTDTQYF. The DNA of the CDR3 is TGCAGCGTCGCCGGGACTAGTAGCACAGATACGCAGTATTTT.

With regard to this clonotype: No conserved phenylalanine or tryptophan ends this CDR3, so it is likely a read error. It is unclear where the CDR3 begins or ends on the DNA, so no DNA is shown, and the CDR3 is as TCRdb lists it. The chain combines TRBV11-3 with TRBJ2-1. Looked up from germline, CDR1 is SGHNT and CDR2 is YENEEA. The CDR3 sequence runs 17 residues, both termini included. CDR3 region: CASSLDPRSFSYNEQPL.

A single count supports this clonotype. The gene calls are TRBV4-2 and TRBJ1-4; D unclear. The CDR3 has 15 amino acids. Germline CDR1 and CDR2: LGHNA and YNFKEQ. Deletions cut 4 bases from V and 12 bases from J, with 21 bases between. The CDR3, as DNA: TGTGCCAGCAGCCGAGATTTGGGGTGGGTTGGAGAACTGTTTTTT. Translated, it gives CASSRDLGWVGELFF.

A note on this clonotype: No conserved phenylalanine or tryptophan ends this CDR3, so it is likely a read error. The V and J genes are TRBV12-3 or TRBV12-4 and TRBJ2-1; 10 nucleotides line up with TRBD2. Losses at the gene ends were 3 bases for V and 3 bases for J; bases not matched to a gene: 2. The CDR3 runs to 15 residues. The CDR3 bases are TGTGCCAGCAGTTTGTGGACTAGCGGCTACAATGAGCAGTTCTTA. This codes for CASSLWTSGYNEQFL.

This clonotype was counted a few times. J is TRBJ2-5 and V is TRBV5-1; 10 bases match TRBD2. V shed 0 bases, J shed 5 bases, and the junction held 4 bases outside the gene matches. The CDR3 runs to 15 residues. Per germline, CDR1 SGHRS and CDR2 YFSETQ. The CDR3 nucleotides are TGCGCCAGCAGCTTGGCCGCTAGCGGGAGTGAGACCCAGTACTTC. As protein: CASSLAASGSETQYF.

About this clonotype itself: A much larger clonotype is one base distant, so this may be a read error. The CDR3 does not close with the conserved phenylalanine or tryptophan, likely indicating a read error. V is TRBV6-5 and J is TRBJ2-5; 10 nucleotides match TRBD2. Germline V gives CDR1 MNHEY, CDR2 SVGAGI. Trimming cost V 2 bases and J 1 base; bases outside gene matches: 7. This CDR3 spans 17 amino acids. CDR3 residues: CASSYGSSGGFQETQYI. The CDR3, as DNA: TGTGCCAGCAGTTACGGCTCTAGCGGGGGCTTCCAAGAGACCCAGTACATC.

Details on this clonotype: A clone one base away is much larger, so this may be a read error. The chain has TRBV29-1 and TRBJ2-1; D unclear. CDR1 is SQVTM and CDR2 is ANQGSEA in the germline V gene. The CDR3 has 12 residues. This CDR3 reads CSVVSSCNEQFF. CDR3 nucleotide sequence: TGCAGCGTTGTCAGCTCCTGCAATGAGCAGTTCTTC.

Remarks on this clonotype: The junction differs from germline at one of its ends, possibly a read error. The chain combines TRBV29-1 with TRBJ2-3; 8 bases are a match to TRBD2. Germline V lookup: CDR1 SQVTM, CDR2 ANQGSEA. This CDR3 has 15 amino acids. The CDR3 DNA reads TGTAGCGTCGCCCATGGGAGCGGGAGTGTTGATACGCAGTATTTT. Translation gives CSVAHGSGSVDTQYF.

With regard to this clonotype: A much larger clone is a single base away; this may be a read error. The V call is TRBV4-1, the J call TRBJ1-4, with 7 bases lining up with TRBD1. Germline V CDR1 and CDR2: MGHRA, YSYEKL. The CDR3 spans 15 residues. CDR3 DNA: TGCGCCTGCAGCCAACAGACAGGGCGCTATGAAAAACTGTTTTTT. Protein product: CACSQQTGRYEKLFF.

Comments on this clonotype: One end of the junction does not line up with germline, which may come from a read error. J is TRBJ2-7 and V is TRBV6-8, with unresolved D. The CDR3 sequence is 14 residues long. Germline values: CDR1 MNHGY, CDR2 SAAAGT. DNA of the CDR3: TGTGCCAGCAGTTACTCACTCGACATCTACGGGCAGTACTTC. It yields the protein CASSYSLDIYGQYF.

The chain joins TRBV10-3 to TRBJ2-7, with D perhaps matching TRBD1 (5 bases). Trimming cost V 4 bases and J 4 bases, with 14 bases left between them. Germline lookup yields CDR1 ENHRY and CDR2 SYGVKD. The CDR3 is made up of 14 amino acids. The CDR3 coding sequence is TGTGCCATCAGTGGGGGCGGCGTAGGTTACGAGCAGTACTTC. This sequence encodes CAISGGGVGYEQYF.

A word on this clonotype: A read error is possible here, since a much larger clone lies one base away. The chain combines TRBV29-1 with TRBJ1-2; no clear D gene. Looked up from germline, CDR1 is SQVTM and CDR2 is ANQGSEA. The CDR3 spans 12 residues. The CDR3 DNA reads TGCAGCGTTGGCGCTGGGGTTGGTGGCCACACCTTC. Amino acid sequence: CSVGAGVGGHTF.

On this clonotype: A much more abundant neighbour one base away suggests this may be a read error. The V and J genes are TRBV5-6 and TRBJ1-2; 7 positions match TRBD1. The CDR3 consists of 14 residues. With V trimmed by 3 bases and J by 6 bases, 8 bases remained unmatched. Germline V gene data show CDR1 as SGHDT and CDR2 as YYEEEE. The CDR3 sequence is CASSWGQLRHGYTF. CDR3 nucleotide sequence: TGTGCCAGCAGCTGGGGACAGCTCCGCCATGGCTACACCTTC.

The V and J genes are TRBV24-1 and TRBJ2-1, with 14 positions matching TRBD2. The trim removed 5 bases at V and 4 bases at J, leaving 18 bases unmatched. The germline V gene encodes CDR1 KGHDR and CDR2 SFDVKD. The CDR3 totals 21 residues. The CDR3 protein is CATSAAAGDWTSGGIYNEQFF. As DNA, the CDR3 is TGTGCCACCAGTGCCGCTGCTGGGGATTGGACTAGCGGGGGGATATACAATGAGCAGTTCTTC.

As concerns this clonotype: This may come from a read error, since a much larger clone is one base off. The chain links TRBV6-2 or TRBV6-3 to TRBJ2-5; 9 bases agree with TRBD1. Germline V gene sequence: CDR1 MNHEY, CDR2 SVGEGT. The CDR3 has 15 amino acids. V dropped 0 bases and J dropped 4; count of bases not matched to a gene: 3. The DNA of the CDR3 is TGTGCCAGCAGTTACTCCTGGACAGGGGCAGAGACCCAGTACTTC. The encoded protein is CASSYSWTGAETQYF.

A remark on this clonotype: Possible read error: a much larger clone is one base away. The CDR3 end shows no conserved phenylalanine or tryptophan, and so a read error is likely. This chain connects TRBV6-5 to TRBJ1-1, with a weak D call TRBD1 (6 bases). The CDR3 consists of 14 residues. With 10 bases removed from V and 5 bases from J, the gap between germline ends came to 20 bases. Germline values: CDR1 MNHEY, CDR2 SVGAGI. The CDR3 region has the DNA TGTGCCACCTACCCCGGGGGCAGCTTTACTGAAGCTTTCTCT. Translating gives CATYPGGSFTEAFS.

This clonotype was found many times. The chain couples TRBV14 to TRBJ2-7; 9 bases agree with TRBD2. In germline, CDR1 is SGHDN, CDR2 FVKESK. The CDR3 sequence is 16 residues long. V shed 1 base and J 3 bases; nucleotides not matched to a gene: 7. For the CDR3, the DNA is TGTGCCAGCAGCCAAGCTCGGTATAGCGGGGGCTACGAGCAGTACTTC. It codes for CASSQARYSGGYEQYF. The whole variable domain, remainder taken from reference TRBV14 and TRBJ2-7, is EAGVTQFPSHSVIEKGQTVTLRCDPISGHDNLYWYRRVMGKEIKFLLHFVKESKQDESGMPNNRFLAERTGGTYSTLKVQPAELEDSGVYFCASSQARYSGGYEQYFGPGTRLTVT.

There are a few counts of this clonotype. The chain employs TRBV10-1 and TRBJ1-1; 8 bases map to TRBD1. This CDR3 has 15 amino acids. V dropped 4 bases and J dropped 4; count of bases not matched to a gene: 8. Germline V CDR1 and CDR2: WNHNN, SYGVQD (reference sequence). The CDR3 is CASSATGARSTEAFF. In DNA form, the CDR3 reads TGCGCCAGCAGTGCGACAGGGGCGCGGAGCACTGAAGCTTTCTTT.

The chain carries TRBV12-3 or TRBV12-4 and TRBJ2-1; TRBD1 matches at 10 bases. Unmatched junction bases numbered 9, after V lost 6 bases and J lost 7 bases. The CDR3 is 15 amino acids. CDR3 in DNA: TGTGCCAGCAGCAAGACAGGGGGCGGGAGGAATGAGCAGTTCTTC. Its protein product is CASSKTGGGRNEQFF.

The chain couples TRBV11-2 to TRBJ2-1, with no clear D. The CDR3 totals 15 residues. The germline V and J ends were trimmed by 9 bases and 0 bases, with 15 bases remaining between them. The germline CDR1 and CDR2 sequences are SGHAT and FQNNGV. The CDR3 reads CARSIPQSSYNEQFF. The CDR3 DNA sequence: TGTGCCAGAAGCATCCCCCAGAGCTCCTACAATGAGCAGTTCTTC.